The rows below give T cell receptor beta chains drawn from one sample of a study of human T cells and chemical hapten exposure. Via MiXCR, TCRdb re-called the RACE reads, giving one row per CDR3 protein. Here the sample spans 180,000 or so distinct CDR3 sequences, approximately 20% being singletons. The sample in question was whole blood, obtained in connection with sensitization to the hapten diphenylcyclopropenone (DPC). Receptors were obtained from a woman in her fifties or sixties with alopecia areata. Some clones in this sample may be carry-over from other donors' samples. Both conserved end residues are part of each CDR3. The D gene is left open where the match is weak. Where a row states a size, it is once, few, many or the class of an expanded clone; other rows omit it.

j_call,d_call,v_call,clone_size,cdr3_aa,cdr3_nt
TRBJ2-2,-,TRBV7-9,-,CASSFWGPGSTGELFF,TGTGCCAGCAGCTTCTGGGGACCCGGGAGCACCGGGGAGCTGTTTTTT
TRBJ2-7,-,TRBV6-8,few,CASSYSGPEDEQYF,TGTGCCAGCAGTTATTCAGGGCCGGAGGACGAGCAGTACTTC
TRBJ2-6,TRBD1,TRBV10-2,few,CASSGTGGARAGANVLTF,TGCGCCAGCAGTGGGACAGGGGGCGCTCGTGCTGGGGCCAACGTCCTGACTTTC
TRBJ2-1,TRBD2,TRBV5-1,few,CASTPGGREGEQFF,TGCGCCAGCACTCCAGGCGGGAGAGAGGGTGAGCAGTTCTTC
TRBJ1-2,-,TRBV29-1,few,CSVEQGYGYTF,TGCAGCGTCGAGCAGGGGTATGGCTACACCTTC
TRBJ2-3,-,TRBV5-4,few,CASSLGGGGTDTQYF,TGTGCCAGCAGCTTAGGGGGAGGGGGAACAGATACGCAGTATTTT
TRBJ2-2,-,TRBV6-5,-,CASSYSPGLTGELFF,TGTGCCAGCAGTTACTCACCCGGACTGACCGGGGAGCTGTTTTTT
TRBJ2-1,TRBD2,TRBV6-1,few,CASSPGTSGRNEQFF,TGTGCCAGCAGCCCCGGGACTAGCGGGAGGAATGAGCAGTTCTTC
TRBJ1-2,-,TRBV3-1,-,CASSRRDSRRSYTF,TGTGCCAGCAGCCGTCGGGACTCACGTAGGAGCTACACCTTC
TRBJ1-5,-,TRBV10-3,few,CAISVSEGEQPQHF,TGTGCCATCAGTGTCTCGGAGGGGGAACAGCCCCAGCATTTT
TRBJ2-7,-,TRBV29-1,few,CSVYLLQGYEQYF,TGCAGCGTTTATCTCCTACAGGGTTACGAGCAGTACTTC
TRBJ2-5,-,TRBV29-1,-,CSSRLGETQYF,TGCAGCTCCCGGCTGGGCGAGACCCAGTACTTC
TRBJ1-2,-,TRBV20-1,-,CSAIPGHYGYTF,TGCAGTGCTATCCCGGGACATTATGGCTACACCTTC
TRBJ1-2,TRBD1,TRBV5-6,many,CASSLLTGANYGYTF,TGTGCCAGCAGCTTGCTGACAGGGGCTAACTATGGCTACACCTTC
TRBJ2-1,-,TRBV7-2,many,CASSGLLGNEQFF,TGTGCCAGCAGCGGGCTACTAGGGAATGAGCAGTTCTTC
TRBJ2-7,TRBD2,TRBV7-3,few,CASSLGGSNHEQYF,TGTGCCAGCAGCTTGGGCGGGAGCAACCACGAGCAGTACTTC
TRBJ2-7,-,TRBV27,few,CASSLISGTSRYEQYF,TGTGCCAGCAGTTTAATCAGCGGGACAAGTCGCTACGAGCAGTACTTC
TRBJ2-4,-,TRBV11-1,few,CASSLRRSENIQYF,TGTGCCAGCAGCTTACGGCGCAGCGAAAACATTCAGTACTTC
TRBJ2-5,TRBD2,TRBV12-3/TRBV12-4,-,CASSPLAGAGETQYF,TGTGCCAGCAGTCCTTTAGCGGGAGCAGGAGAGACCCAGTACTTC
TRBJ1-1,-,TRBV5-1,-,CASSLEGGLNTEAFF,TGCGCCAGCAGCTTGGAGGGGGGATTGAACACTGAAGCTTTCTTT
TRBJ2-1,-,TRBV7-9,few,CASSLVPGEQFF,TGTGCCAGCAGCTTAGTGCCCGGAGAGCAGTTCTTC
TRBJ2-7,TRBD2,TRBV20-1,-,CSAYLAGRPSYEQYF,TGCAGTGCGTATCTAGCGGGACGCCCCTCCTACGAGCAGTACTTC
TRBJ2-7,-,TRBV9,few,CASSVAGTFSYEQYF,TGTGCCAGCAGCGTAGCTGGCACTTTCTCCTACGAGCAGTACTTC
TRBJ2-3,TRBD2,TRBV7-6,-,CASSFLGGRAGDTQYF,TGTGCCAGCAGCTTTCTGGGCGGGAGGGCCGGAGATACGCAGTATTTT
TRBJ1-2,-,TRBV4-2,many,CASSQDLVVNYGYTF,TGTGCCAGCAGCCAAGATCTCGTAGTTAACTATGGCTACACCTTC
TRBJ2-1,-,TRBV6-1,few,CASRLAEYNEQFF,TGTGCCAGCAGGCTAGCCGAATACAATGAGCAGTTCTTC
TRBJ2-2,-,TRBV6-5,-,CASRQGPGELFF,TGTGCCAGCAGGCAGGGGCCCGGGGAGCTGTTTTTT
TRBJ2-7,-,TRBV20-1,-,CSARVDFYEQYF,TGCAGTGCTAGGGTGGACTTCTACGAGCAGTACTTC
TRBJ2-2,-,TRBV18,-,CASSPSRGDTGELFF,TGTGCCAGCTCACCATCCCGAGGTGACACCGGGGAGCTGTTTTTT
TRBJ2-1,-,TRBV20-1,few,CSAPRESYNEQFF,TGCAGTGCCCCTAGAGAATCCTACAATGAGCAGTTCTTC
TRBJ1-2,-,TRBV29-1,few,CSVSVNYGYTF,TGCAGCGTTTCTGTCAACTATGGCTACACCTTC
TRBJ2-7,-,TRBV6-2/TRBV6-3,-,CASSPPGRSSYEQYF,TGTGCCAGCAGCCCCCCGGGACGGAGTTCCTACGAGCAGTACTTC
TRBJ2-7,TRBD2,TRBV5-5,-,CASSLAVAGLYEQYF,TGTGCCAGCAGCTTGGCGGTAGCGGGACTATACGAGCAGTACTTC
TRBJ1-3,TRBD1,TRBV2,-,CASVPGTDRGNTIYF,TGTGCCAGTGTCCCCGGGACAGATAGAGGAAACACCATATATTTT
TRBJ1-2,TRBD1,TRBV29-1,-,CSVVRQGAAYGYTF,TGCAGCGTTGTTAGACAGGGGGCCGCCTATGGCTACACCTTC
TRBJ2-5,-,TRBV25-1,many,CASKLASETQYF,TGTGCCAGCAAACTAGCTTCGGAGACCCAGTACTTC
TRBJ1-5,-,TRBV18,few,CASSPYGAGNQPQHF,TGTGCCAGCTCACCGTACGGGGCGGGCAATCAGCCCCAGCATTTT
TRBJ2-7,TRBD1,TRBV29-1,-,CSVGTGLEQYF,TGCAGCGTCGGGACAGGGCTCGAGCAGTACTTC
TRBJ1-1,-,TRBV7-9,-,CASSFDMFGRAFF,TGTGCCAGCAGCTTCGATATGTTTGGCCGAGCTTTCTTT
TRBJ2-3,TRBD2,TRBV20-1,few,CSAPGGGTQYF,TGCAGTGCCCCGGGGGGGGGTACGCAGTATTTT
TRBJ2-7,-,TRBV15,-,CATSRDGVRIYEQYF,TGTGCCACCAGCAGAGATGGGGTCCGGATCTACGAGCAGTACTTC
TRBJ1-1,-,TRBV28,-,CASSSQVNTEAFF,TGTGCCAGCAGTTCGCAGGTGAACACTGAAGCTTTCTTT
TRBJ2-1,-,TRBV3-1,-,CASSHRTIAESQFF,TGTGCCAGCAGCCACCGTACTATCGCAGAAAGTCAGTTCTTC
TRBJ1-5,TRBD1,TRBV12-3/TRBV12-4,-,CASSPGTAEPNQPQHF,TGTGCCAGCAGTCCCGGGACAGCTGAACCCAATCAGCCCCAGCATTTT
TRBJ2-2,TRBD1,TRBV19,-,CASSDRVSSTGELFF,TGTGCCAGTAGTGACAGGGTCTCGAGCACCGGGGAGCTGTTTTTT
TRBJ1-1,-,TRBV14,many,CASGTGREAFF,TGTGCCAGCGGGACGGGGAGAGAAGCTTTCTTT
TRBJ2-6,TRBD1,TRBV20-1,few,CSARLKGATGANVLTF,TGCAGTGCTAGGTTGAAGGGGGCGACAGGGGCCAACGTCCTGACTTTC
TRBJ2-7,TRBD2,TRBV10-3,-,CAISESGGLAGIEQYF,TGTGCCATCAGTGAGTCGGGGGGACTAGCGGGAATCGAGCAGTACTTC
TRBJ2-4,TRBD2,TRBV28,many,CASSLPTSGGQGIQYF,TGTGCCAGCAGTTTACCAACTAGCGGTGGCCAGGGGATTCAGTACTTC
TRBJ2-1,TRBD2,TRBV20-1,few,CSARDVASGRSEQFF,TGCAGTGCTAGAGATGTCGCTAGCGGGAGAAGTGAGCAGTTCTTC
TRBJ1-1,-,TRBV9,-,CASSVEPGPRGNTEAFF,TGTGCCAGCAGCGTAGAACCGGGCCCTAGGGGGAACACTGAAGCTTTCTTT
TRBJ2-1,TRBD2,TRBV29-1,-,CSVAASGSPGDEQFF,TGCAGCGTTGCTGCTAGCGGGAGCCCAGGGGATGAGCAGTTCTTC